A single T cell receptor beta chain is shown here with its context. The assay used deep level. TCRdb's table, derived via immunoSEQ multiplex PCR, lists solely in-frame clones and lacks some. The data hold 400,000 to 500,000 clones, with 79% observed a single time. These data belong to a study of shared clonotypes between healthy human individuals. Study in general: A couple of female and three male donors aged 18 to 49 were enrolled.

The CDR3 sequence is 16 residues long. Unmatched junction bases numbered 10, after V lost 1 base and J lost 10 bases. Germline V gene data show CDR1 as SGHTA and CDR2 as FQGNSA. Genomic DNA, for the unsorted samples, came from around 90 million PBMCs. Source material: PBMCs. The V call is TRBV7-2, the J call TRBJ2-1; 10 bases map to TRBD2. The receptor was isolated from a woman between 40 and 55 years old in good health. Some clones in this sample may be carry-over from other donors' samples. The CDR3 reads CASSLERGLAVGEQFF. Here the CDR3 DNA reads TGTGCCAGCAGCTTAGAACGAGGACTAGCGGTTGGAGAGCAGTTCTTC.